These T cell receptor beta chains were read from a single sample in a study of T cells in Graves' hyperthyroidism and ophthalmopathy. TCRdb independently ran MiXCR on the multiplex PCR reads; one entry per CDR3 protein. The data show around 450,000 distinct CDR3 sequences, 12% to 15% seen once. Sequenced: blood. The receptor source for this set is a woman under 30 with Graves' hyperthyroidism. The conserved cysteine and the conserved F or W are not part of the CDR3 here.

>TRBJ1-5|10|TRBV20-1
SARKMNQPQH
>TRBJ2-1|14|TRBV19
ASSVKTSGGYNEQF
>TRBJ2-7|13|TRBV5-1
ASSSDGVNSYEQY
>TRBJ2-3|11|TRBV10-3
AIRGQGTDTQY
>TRBJ2-2|12|TRBV7-2
ASSAGQARGELF
>TRBJ1-2|14|TRBV7-9
ASSPVRDRVSYGYT
>TRBJ1-2|13|TRBV18
ASSPTGPGGYGYT
>TRBJ2-1|12|TRBV6-2/TRBV6-3
ASSYHPDYNEQF
>TRBJ2-2|14|TRBV25-1
ASSEPGQGCTGELF
>TRBJ2-1|12|TRBV20-1
SAPTSGDLNEQF
>TRBJ2-7|12|TRBV11-2
ASSLGLSSYEQY
>TRBJ1-1|16|TRBV12-3/TRBV12-4
ASSSPPRSQGRRTEAF
>TRBJ2-7|13|TRBV6-2/TRBV6-3
ASNPGTDYSYEQY
>TRBJ2-3|16|TRBV9
ASSVHRVAGGSTDTQY
>TRBJ2-6|16|TRBV13
ASSFGRGFSSGANVLT
>TRBJ1-2|14|TRBV19
ASTISPGGGNYGYT
>TRBJ2-1|12|TRBV9
ASSVGGTRNEQF
>TRBJ1-2|12|TRBV9
ASSVEDKAYGYT
>TRBJ2-7|13|TRBV28
ASSYTGTGGMEQY
>TRBJ2-7|13|TRBV7-9
ASSLAGTSGYEQY
>TRBJ1-1|13|TRBV28
ASNLRTEMNTEAF